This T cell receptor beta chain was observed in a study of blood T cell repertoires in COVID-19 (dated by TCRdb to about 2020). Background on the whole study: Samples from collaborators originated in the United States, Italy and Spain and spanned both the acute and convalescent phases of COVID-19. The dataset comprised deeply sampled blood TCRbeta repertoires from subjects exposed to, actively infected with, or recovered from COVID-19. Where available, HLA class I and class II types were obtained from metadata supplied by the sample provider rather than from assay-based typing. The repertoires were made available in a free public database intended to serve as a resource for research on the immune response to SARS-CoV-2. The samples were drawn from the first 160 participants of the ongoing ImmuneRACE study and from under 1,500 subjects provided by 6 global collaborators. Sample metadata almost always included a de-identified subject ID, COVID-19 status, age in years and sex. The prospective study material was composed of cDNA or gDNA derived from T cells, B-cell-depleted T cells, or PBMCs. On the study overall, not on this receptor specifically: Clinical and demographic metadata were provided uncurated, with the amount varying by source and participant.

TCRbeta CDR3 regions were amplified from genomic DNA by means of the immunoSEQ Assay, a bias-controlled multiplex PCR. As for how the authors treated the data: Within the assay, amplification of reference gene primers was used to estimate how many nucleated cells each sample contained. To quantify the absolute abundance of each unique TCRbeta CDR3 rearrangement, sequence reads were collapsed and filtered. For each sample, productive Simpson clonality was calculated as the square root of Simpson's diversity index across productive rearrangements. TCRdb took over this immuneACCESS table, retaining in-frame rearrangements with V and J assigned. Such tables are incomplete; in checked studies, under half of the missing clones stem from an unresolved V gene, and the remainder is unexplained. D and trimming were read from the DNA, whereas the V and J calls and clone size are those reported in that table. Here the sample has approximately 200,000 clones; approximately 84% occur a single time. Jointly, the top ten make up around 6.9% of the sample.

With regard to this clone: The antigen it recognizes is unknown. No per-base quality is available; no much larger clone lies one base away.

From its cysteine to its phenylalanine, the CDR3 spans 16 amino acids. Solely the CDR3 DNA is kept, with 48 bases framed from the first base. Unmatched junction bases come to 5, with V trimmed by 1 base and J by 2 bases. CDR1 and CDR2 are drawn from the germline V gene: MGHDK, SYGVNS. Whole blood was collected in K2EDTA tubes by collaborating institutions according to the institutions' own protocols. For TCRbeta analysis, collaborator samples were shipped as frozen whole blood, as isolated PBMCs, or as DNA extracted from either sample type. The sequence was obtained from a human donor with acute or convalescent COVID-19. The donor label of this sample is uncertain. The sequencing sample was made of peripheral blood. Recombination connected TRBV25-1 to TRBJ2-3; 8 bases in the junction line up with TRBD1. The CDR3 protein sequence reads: CASSEFQGAPTDTQYF. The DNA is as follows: TGTGCCAGCAGTGAATTTCAGGGGGCCCCCACAGATACGCAGTATTTT.